This TCR beta chain appears in the sequencing data of a study of Ad26.COV2.S vaccination and SARS-CoV-2 variants (dated by TCRdb to the early 2020s). For the wider study: Vaccine-arm donors came from COV1001, a multicentre, randomized, double-blind, placebo-controlled phase I-IIa trial of Ad26.COV2.S in healthy adults. Ad26.COV2.S was administered intramuscularly at 5 x 10^10 or 1 x 10^11 viral particles, either as a single shot or as two shots given 56 days apart. Throughout the experiments and outcome assessment, investigators stayed blinded to trial group allocation. A total of some 30 samples were included in the TCR-sequenced set, comprising 19 Ad26.COV2.S vaccine recipients, 5 placebo recipients and 8 SARS-CoV-2 convalescent individuals. TCRbeta repertoire sequencing served as the tool for gauging how specific and how broad the SARS-CoV-2-reactive T cell receptors were following Ad26.COV2.S vaccination. Trial participants were randomized into five groups of five, in which low-dose or high-dose Ad26.COV2.S was given once or twice, or placebo was given on both occasions. Findings and caveats that apply to the study as a whole: It was noted by the authors that total T cell responses may have been underestimated by the TCR breadth and depth analyses. Non-spike TCR breadth was comparable between vaccine and placebo recipients, consistent with the vaccine containing only spike. After vaccination, spike-specific CD8+ and CD4+ T cell responses were reported to show substantial breadth. Compared with placebo recipients, Ad26.COV2.S recipients showed higher spike-specific TCR breadth (P = 0.0014). Comparing responses between vaccine doses or regimens was not something the study was powered to do.

The immunoSEQ Assay was the method used to sequence TCRbeta CDR3 regions. After extraction, genomic DNA underwent amplification by bias-controlled multiplex PCR, followed by high-throughput sequencing. From the authors' description of their analysis: To quantify the absolute abundance of every unique TCRbeta CDR3 region, sequences were collapsed and filtered. T cell fraction was estimated by normalizing TCRbeta template counts to usable DNA, with usable DNA measured through amplification of reference genes found in all nucleated cells. Repertoire TCRs were annotated as SARS-CoV-2-specific when V gene, CDR3 amino acid sequence and J gene were exactly matched to a known reactive TCR set. The reference SARS-CoV-2 TCR set came from MIRA and was filtered for enrichment in COVID-19-positive ImmuneCODE repertoires, removing public or cross-reactive TCRs. Based on the MIRA antigens, annotated TCRs were further analysed at the level of specific ORF or position within ORF. Breadth was defined as the number of annotated unique rearrangements divided by the total number of unique productive rearrangements, and depth was defined as the summed frequency of the annotated unique rearrangements. Group comparisons of TCR breadth used two-sided Wilcoxon rank-sum tests. The table was pulled from immuneACCESS by TCRdb, which kept in-frame rearrangements only. Such tables lose some clones; where checked, under half of the loss comes from unresolved V genes, and the rest has no known cause. V, J and clone size are those of that table, while D and trimming were read from the DNA. The sample profile shows 300,000 to 450,000 clones; roughly 84% of them were found once. In total, the top ten clones hold approximately 3.5% of the sample.

Comments on this clone: Its target antigen remains unknown. No base quality values were provided; no much bigger clone lies one nucleotide off.

The treatment or condition label on this specimen signifies: roughly 19 received Ad26.COV2.S at low or high dose, single or two shots; about 5 received placebo; per-sample allocation not given. Repertoires of vaccine and placebo recipients were sequenced from samples taken on day 63 after the first injection. Between 29 July and 7 August 2020, Cohort 1b enrolled about 27 adults aged 18-55 years at one site in Boston, USA. As a vaccine, Ad26.COV2.S was a replication-incompetent adenovirus type 26 vector that expressed a prefusion-stabilized SARS-CoV-2 spike protein derived from the original Wuhan strain. Including cysteine and phenylalanine, the CDR3 has 13 amino acids. Only CDR3 DNA is held: 39 bases, read in frame from base 1. As encoded in the germline V gene (reference sequence), CDR1 is LNHDA while CDR2 is SQIVND. Relative to germline, V is 6 bases shorter and J is 6 bases shorter, with 13 bases between their ends.

The chain uses TRBV19 and TRBJ2-3; the D assignment is uncertain and may be TRBD1 or TRBD2, with 5 bases supporting each. Sequencing used peripheral blood, obtained in a trial of Ad26.COV2.S vaccine versus placebo. The source is a person between 18 and 65 years old who received the Ad26.COV2.S COVID-19 vaccine or a placebo. In nucleotide form, the sequence is TGTGCCAGTAGGATGGCAGGGACGGATACGCAGTATTTT. Its protein is CASRMAGTDTQYF.